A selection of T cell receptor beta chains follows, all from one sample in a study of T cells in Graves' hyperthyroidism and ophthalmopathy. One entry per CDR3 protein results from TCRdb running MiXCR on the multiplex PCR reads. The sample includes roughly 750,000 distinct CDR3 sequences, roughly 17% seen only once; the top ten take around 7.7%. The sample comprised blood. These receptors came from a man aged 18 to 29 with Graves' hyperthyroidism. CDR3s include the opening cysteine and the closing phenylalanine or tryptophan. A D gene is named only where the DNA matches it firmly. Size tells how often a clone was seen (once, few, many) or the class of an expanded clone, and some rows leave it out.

cdr3_nt: TGTGCCAGCAGCGGGGTCCCGGGGGAAAAACTGTTTTTT
cdr3_aa: CASSGVPGEKLFF
clone_size: few
j_call: TRBJ1-4
v_call: TRBV6-1
d_call: .

cdr3_nt: TGTGCCAGCAGTTCCCCCGGGACAGGGGCCCTCTACGAGCAGTACTTC
cdr3_aa: CASSSPGTGALYEQYF
clone_size: many
j_call: TRBJ2-7
v_call: TRBV28
d_call: TRBD1

cdr3_nt: TGTGCCACCAGTGATCCCGGACAGGTGGTCACCGGGGAGCTGTTTTTT
cdr3_aa: CATSDPGQVVTGELFF
clone_size: .
j_call: TRBJ2-2
v_call: TRBV24-1
d_call: TRBD1

cdr3_nt: TGCGCCAGCAGCTTGGCGGGACAGAAGGCTAACTATGGCTACACCTTC
cdr3_aa: CASSLAGQKANYGYTF
clone_size: .
j_call: TRBJ1-2
v_call: TRBV5-1
d_call: TRBD1

cdr3_nt: TGTGCCAGCAGCTTAGCTCCACCTAGCGCCTTAGGGGTTGACAATGAGCAGTTCTTC
cdr3_aa: CASSLAPPSALGVDNEQFF
clone_size: once
j_call: TRBJ2-1
v_call: TRBV13
d_call: .

cdr3_nt: TGTGCCAGTAGTATCGGGACAGACAACTTCTATGGCTACACCTTC
cdr3_aa: CASSIGTDNFYGYTF
clone_size: few
j_call: TRBJ1-2
v_call: TRBV19
d_call: TRBD1

cdr3_nt: TGTGCCAGCTCCGAGCCCCCCGGGAGGAACACTGAAGCTTTCTTT
cdr3_aa: CASSEPPGRNTEAFF
clone_size: many
j_call: TRBJ1-1
v_call: TRBV18
d_call: .

cdr3_nt: TGCGCCAGCAGCCAAGTCCCCCAGAATGAAAAACTGTTTTTT
cdr3_aa: CASSQVPQNEKLFF
clone_size: few
j_call: TRBJ1-4
v_call: TRBV4-1
d_call: .

cdr3_nt: TGTGCCAGTAGTATAGCTGGCAGGGGCGTCTATGGCTACACCTTC
cdr3_aa: CASSIAGRGVYGYTF
clone_size: once
j_call: TRBJ1-2
v_call: TRBV19
d_call: .

cdr3_nt: TGTGCCAGTAGTATATCACTAGCGGGAGACTACGAGCAGTACTTC
cdr3_aa: CASSISLAGDYEQYF
clone_size: .
j_call: TRBJ2-7
v_call: TRBV19
d_call: TRBD2

cdr3_nt: TGTGCTAGTGGTTGGATGACAGGGGCTAGCACAGATACGCAGTATTTT
cdr3_aa: CASGWMTGASTDTQYF
clone_size: many
j_call: TRBJ2-3
v_call: TRBV12-5
d_call: TRBD1

cdr3_nt: TGTGCCAGCAGTTTGGGACAGGGGGCGCCTAGAGTTCAGTACTTC
cdr3_aa: CASSLGQGAPRVQYF
clone_size: .
j_call: TRBJ2-4
v_call: TRBV12-3/TRBV12-4
d_call: TRBD1

cdr3_nt: TGTGCCAGCAGCGTAGTGGGAAGCTCTGGAAACACCATATATTTT
cdr3_aa: CASSVVGSSGNTIYF
clone_size: .
j_call: TRBJ1-3
v_call: TRBV9
d_call: .

cdr3_nt: TGTGCCTGGCCCGTTTCGAAGGGCGGGACCTCCTACAATGAGCAGTTCTTC
cdr3_aa: CAWPVSKGGTSYNEQFF
clone_size: few
j_call: TRBJ2-1
v_call: TRBV30
d_call: .

cdr3_nt: TGTGCCAGCAGTTTGCCGGGGACTAGCGGGAGGGCAGAGACCCAGTACTTC
cdr3_aa: CASSLPGTSGRAETQYF
clone_size: .
j_call: TRBJ2-5
v_call: TRBV28
d_call: TRBD2

cdr3_nt: TGTGCCAGCAGCTTATTCGCCTACGAGCAGTACTTC
cdr3_aa: CASSLFAYEQYF
clone_size: many
j_call: TRBJ2-7
v_call: TRBV7-9
d_call: .

cdr3_nt: TGTGCCAGTAGTCCTCAATTTCGGGACGGTAGCAATCAGCCCCAGCATTTT
cdr3_aa: CASSPQFRDGSNQPQHF
clone_size: .
j_call: TRBJ1-5
v_call: TRBV19
d_call: .

cdr3_nt: TGTGCCAGCAGTGGGCAGACAGGAAGCACAGATACGCAGTATTTT
cdr3_aa: CASSGQTGSTDTQYF
clone_size: many
j_call: TRBJ2-3
v_call: TRBV2
d_call: .

cdr3_nt: TGTGCCAGCGGCCTCTTGAGGCGGGGGGGGTTAGGCAGCAATGAGCAGTTCTTC
cdr3_aa: CASGLLRRGGLGSNEQFF
clone_size: few
j_call: TRBJ2-1
v_call: TRBV28
d_call: TRBD2

cdr3_nt: TGCGCCAGCAGCCAGGGCCGGGACGCGGGGAGGGATACGCAGTATTTT
cdr3_aa: CASSQGRDAGRDTQYF
clone_size: .
j_call: TRBJ2-3
v_call: TRBV4-1
d_call: .

cdr3_nt: TGTGCCAGCAGTACTTACAGGGTAATGAACACCGGGGAGCTGTTTTTT
cdr3_aa: CASSTYRVMNTGELFF
clone_size: many
j_call: TRBJ2-2
v_call: TRBV12-3/TRBV12-4
d_call: .

cdr3_nt: TGTGCCAGCACTCCGGGGGATAGCTATGGCTACACCTTC
cdr3_aa: CASTPGDSYGYTF
clone_size: many
j_call: TRBJ1-2
v_call: TRBV6-1
d_call: .

cdr3_nt: TGTGCCAGCAGCTTTCCAGCATCTCACTCCTACAATGAGCAGTTCTTC
cdr3_aa: CASSFPASHSYNEQFF
clone_size: .
j_call: TRBJ2-1
v_call: TRBV7-9
d_call: .

cdr3_nt: TGCAGTGTCGGACCGCCTTCGGCTTACTATAGCTACACCTTC
cdr3_aa: CSVGPPSAYYSYTF
clone_size: .
j_call: TRBJ1-2
v_call: TRBV20-1
d_call: .

cdr3_nt: TGTGCCAGCAGCAAGTCGGGCGGCTACGAGCAGTACTTC
cdr3_aa: CASSKSGGYEQYF
clone_size: many
j_call: TRBJ2-7
v_call: TRBV11-1
d_call: .

cdr3_nt: TGTGCCAGCAGTGGAGAGCTAGGGGGGTATAACAATGAGCAGTTCTTC
cdr3_aa: CASSGELGGYNNEQFF
clone_size: .
j_call: TRBJ2-1
v_call: TRBV2
d_call: .

cdr3_nt: TGTGCCAGCAGCGTAGAGTTCAGGGAATACAATGAGCAGTTCTTC
cdr3_aa: CASSVEFREYNEQFF
clone_size: few
j_call: TRBJ2-1
v_call: TRBV9
d_call: .

cdr3_nt: TGTGCCACCAGTAGACAGGGCAGGACTGAAGCTTTCTTT
cdr3_aa: CATSRQGRTEAFF
clone_size: .
j_call: TRBJ1-1
v_call: TRBV24-1
d_call: TRBD1

cdr3_nt: TGCAGTGCCCCCGGGACATCTGGCTACACCTTC
cdr3_aa: CSAPGTSGYTF
clone_size: few
j_call: TRBJ1-2
v_call: TRBV20-1
d_call: .

cdr3_nt: TGTGCCAGCAGTCCCTTGGGACAGGGGGCAACTAATGAAAAACTGTTTTTT
cdr3_aa: CASSPLGQGATNEKLFF
clone_size: many
j_call: TRBJ1-4
v_call: TRBV12-3/TRBV12-4
d_call: TRBD1

cdr3_nt: TGTGCCAGCAGTGATGATAGCGGGAGGGCCCGGGGAGAGACCCAGTACTTC
cdr3_aa: CASSDDSGRARGETQYF
clone_size: .
j_call: TRBJ2-5
v_call: TRBV25-1
d_call: TRBD2

cdr3_nt: TGTGCCAGCAGTTTCAATGTGAACACTGAAGCTTTCTTT
cdr3_aa: CASSFNVNTEAFF
clone_size: many
j_call: TRBJ1-1
v_call: TRBV12-3/TRBV12-4
d_call: .

cdr3_nt: TGTGCCAGCAGCTCCCCCAGTGACGGTGATACGCAGTATTTT
cdr3_aa: CASSSPSDGDTQYF
clone_size: many
j_call: TRBJ2-3
v_call: TRBV7-8
d_call: .

cdr3_nt: TGCGCCAGCAGTGAGTGGAGCGGGATGGGGGCCTACGAGCAGTACTTC
cdr3_aa: CASSEWSGMGAYEQYF
clone_size: .
j_call: TRBJ2-7
v_call: TRBV10-2
d_call: TRBD2

cdr3_nt: TGCAGTGCTAGGGGTCGACTATCCGGGGAGCTGTTTTTT
cdr3_aa: CSARGRLSGELFF
clone_size: many
j_call: TRBJ2-2
v_call: TRBV20-1
d_call: .

cdr3_nt: TGTGCCAGCAGTCCTCGACAGGGGGTGACTGAAACTTTCTTT
cdr3_aa: CASSPRQGVTETFF
clone_size: .
j_call: TRBJ1-1
v_call: TRBV12-3/TRBV12-4
d_call: TRBD1

cdr3_nt: TGTGCCAGCAGCTTAGCGGTGAACACTGAAGCTTTCTTT
cdr3_aa: CASSLAVNTEAFF
clone_size: many
j_call: TRBJ1-1
v_call: TRBV5-1
d_call: .

cdr3_nt: TGTGCCTGTTCACCGACAGGAGGGCTAGAGACCCAGTACTTC
cdr3_aa: CACSPTGGLETQYF
clone_size: many
j_call: TRBJ2-5
v_call: TRBV30
d_call: .

cdr3_nt: TGCAGTGCTAGTTTCGGGGCCTACAATGAGCAGTTCTTC
cdr3_aa: CSASFGAYNEQFF
clone_size: many
j_call: TRBJ2-1
v_call: TRBV20-1
d_call: .

cdr3_nt: TGTGCCAGCAGCCCGAAGGGGGAATCCTACGAGCAGTACTTC
cdr3_aa: CASSPKGESYEQYF
clone_size: .
j_call: TRBJ2-7
v_call: TRBV7-9
d_call: .

cdr3_nt: TGTGCCAGCAGCCGGGATGGGGGGGTTCATCAGCCCCAGCATTTT
cdr3_aa: CASSRDGGVHQPQHF
clone_size: few
j_call: TRBJ1-5
v_call: TRBV7-8
d_call: .

cdr3_nt: TGTGCCAGCAGCTTACGGCAGAGAGACCACGGGGAGCTGTTTTTT
cdr3_aa: CASSLRQRDHGELFF
clone_size: many
j_call: TRBJ2-2
v_call: TRBV7-2
d_call: .